The clone carrying this TCR beta chain appeared a few times. The antigen is not known. Germline CDR1 and CDR2: SQVTM and ANQGSEA. The CDR3 runs to 13 residues. Trimming removed 6 bases at V and 8 bases at J, with 16 bases between. Template switching introduced a universal primer site, and the cDNA bore unique molecular identifiers. MiXCR, applied by TCRdb to the 5' RACE reads, yields one record per CDR3 protein. This sample has 250,000 to 300,000 distinct CDR3 sequences, with about 8% found just once. These data are taken from a study of identical twins. Overall study results and limits: The presence of invariant MAIT and iNKT cells could partly confound analyses of zero-insertion sequences.

These data are also associated with another study on yellow fever vaccine responses in identical twins.

This sequence originates from a woman aged 18-35 years in good health. Sample: CD8+ T cells sorted from blood. The chain joins TRBV29-1 to TRBJ1-4, with a possible D match to TRBD1 (5 bases). This CDR3 is CSVVSGIGEKLFF. CDR3 in DNA: TGCAGCGTCGTTTCAGGGATCGGGGAAAAACTGTTTTTT.